This is a list of T cell receptor beta chains from one sample in a study of lymphopenia after photon versus proton radiotherapy. The method was immunoSEQ multiplex PCR; TCRdb's version includes in-frame clones alone and lacks a portion of them. The data show 68,000 or so clones, with approximately 90% seen just once and 2.9% held by the top ten. The sample here was peripheral blood, taken from a patient treated with photon-based radiotherapy. These receptors were collected from a woman between 70 and 85 years old with pancreatic cancer. CDR3s include the opening cysteine and the closing phenylalanine or tryptophan. The order of the fields is D gene, V gene, J gene, clone size, CDR3 length, CDR3 protein, CDR3 DNA. D genes are given only for firm matches. The size of a clone is reported for some rows only, either as once, few or many, or as a class for expanded clones.

D: NA; V: TRBV7-8; J: TRBJ2-5; size: NA; length: 15; CDR3: CASSLVVRARETQYF; DNA: TGTGCCAGCAGCTTAGTTGTTAGGGCGCGAGAGACCCAGTACTTC
D: TRBD1; V: TRBV19; J: TRBJ1-5; size: NA; length: 17; CDR3: CASSPGTGSLIGQPQHF; DNA: TGTGCCAGTTCGCCCGGGACAGGTAGCCTCATAGGGCAGCCCCAGCATTTT
D: TRBD2; V: TRBV15; J: TRBJ2-1; size: NA; length: 18; CDR3: CATSRAGLAGGLYNEQFF; DNA: TGTGCCACCAGCAGAGCGGGACTAGCGGGAGGGCTATACAATGAGCAGTTCTTC
D: NA; V: TRBV15; J: TRBJ1-1; size: NA; length: 13; CDR3: CATSRDYGTEAFF; DNA: TGTGCCACCAGCAGAGATTATGGCACTGAAGCTTTCTTT
D: NA; V: TRBV20-1; J: TRBJ1-3; size: once; length: 11; CDR3: CSAMDSNTIYF; DNA: TGCAGTGCTATGGATTCAAACACCATATATTTT
D: NA; V: TRBV6-5; J: TRBJ2-4; size: once; length: 12; CDR3: CASSPPGDIQYF; DNA: TGTGCCAGCAGCCCCCCGGGGGACATTCAGTACTTC
D: NA; V: TRBV4-3; J: TRBJ1-2; size: NA; length: 16; CDR3: CASSQVSTGPSYGYTF; DNA: TGCGCCAGCAGCCAAGTTTCAACAGGCCCCTCTTATGGCTACACCTTC
D: NA; V: TRBV18; J: TRBJ2-7; size: NA; length: 14; CDR3: CASSVFTDSYEQYF; DNA: TGTGCCAGCTCAGTATTCACGGACAGCTACGAGCAGTACTTC
D: NA; V: TRBV7-6; J: TRBJ2-5; size: NA; length: 15; CDR3: CASSLGGTSQETQYF; DNA: TGTGCCAGCAGCTTAGGCGGGACCTCTCAAGAGACCCAGTACTTC
D: NA; V: TRBV29-1; J: TRBJ2-7; size: NA; length: 12; CDR3: CSVVRGTYEQYF; DNA: TGCAGCGTTGTTCGGGGGACCTACGAGCAGTACTTC
D: TRBD1; V: TRBV19; J: TRBJ1-5; size: NA; length: 14; CDR3: CASSIGQGAQPQHF; DNA: TGTGCCAGTAGTATCGGACAGGGAGCTCAGCCCCAGCATTTT
D: NA; V: TRBV15; J: TRBJ2-7; size: NA; length: 14; CDR3: CATSRAGMGYEQYF; DNA: TGTGCCACCAGCAGAGCTGGGATGGGGTACGAGCAGTACTTC
D: NA; V: TRBV5-1; J: TRBJ2-6; size: NA; length: 16; CDR3: CASSLEKGSGANVLTF; DNA: TGCGCCAGCAGCTTGGAAAAGGGCTCAGGGGCCAACGTCCTGACTTTC
D: NA; V: TRBV7-2; J: TRBJ2-4; size: NA; length: 16; CDR3: CASSLGTWSQGDIQYF; DNA: TGTGCCAGCAGCTTAGGGACTTGGAGCCAAGGCGACATTCAGTACTTC
D: TRBD2; V: TRBV28; J: TRBJ2-7; size: once; length: 16; CDR3: CASSFRTSGTSYEQYF; DNA: TGTGCCAGCAGTTTTAGGACTAGCGGGACCTCCTACGAGCAGTACTTC
D: NA; V: TRBV27; J: TRBJ1-1; size: NA; length: 15; CDR3: CASSRSWTSNTEAFF; DNA: TGTGCCAGCAGTCGGTCGTGGACCTCGAACACTGAAGCTTTCTTT
D: NA; V: TRBV7-8; J: TRBJ2-1; size: NA; length: 15; CDR3: CASSSGRGSYNEQFF; DNA: TGTGCCAGCAGCTCGGGGCGCGGGTCCTACAATGAGCAGTTCTTC
D: TRBD2; V: TRBV2; J: TRBJ2-3; size: NA; length: 19; CDR3: CASSDPRTSGSRGTDTQYF; DNA: TGTGCCAGCAGTGATCCCCGGACTAGCGGGAGTCGGGGCACAGATACGCAGTATTTT
D: NA; V: TRBV9; J: TRBJ2-1; size: NA; length: 14; CDR3: CASSVAELYNEQFF; DNA: TGTGCCAGCAGCGTAGCGGAGCTTTACAATGAGCAGTTCTTC
D: TRBD1; V: TRBV19; J: TRBJ2-2; size: NA; length: 16; CDR3: CATYPSGQRNTGELFF; DNA: TGTGCCACCTACCCGTCGGGACAGAGAAACACCGGGGAGCTGTTTTTT
D: NA; V: TRBV5-6; J: TRBJ2-1; size: NA; length: 18; CDR3: CASSLVRLRKVLANEQFF; DNA: TGTGCCAGCAGCTTGGTTCGTCTCCGGAAGGTCTTAGCCAATGAGCAGTTCTTC
D: TRBD1; V: TRBV19; J: TRBJ1-5; size: NA; length: 20; CDR3: CASSPQPGQRPYNSNQPQHF; DNA: TGTGCCAGTAGTCCTCAACCGGGACAGAGACCCTACAATAGCAATCAGCCCCAGCATTTT
D: NA; V: TRBV28; J: TRBJ1-1; size: NA; length: 15; CDR3: CASGPSGAGLTEAFF; DNA: TGTGCCAGCGGCCCTTCGGGGGCGGGCCTCACTGAAGCTTTCTTT
D: NA; V: TRBV7-8; J: TRBJ2-3; size: NA; length: 15; CDR3: CASSLTRGASDTQYF; DNA: TGTGCCAGCAGCCTCACCCGGGGCGCTTCGGATACGCAGTATTTT
D: NA; V: TRBV7-2; J: TRBJ2-7; size: NA; length: 17; CDR3: CASSHPPGWSSLEEQYF; DNA: TGTGCCAGCAGCCACCCCCCCGGGTGGTCTTCCCTGGAAGAGCAGTACTTC
D: NA; V: TRBV19; J: TRBJ2-4; size: once; length: 13; CDR3: CASTGGTRNIQYF; DNA: TGTGCCAGTACAGGGGGGACCCGAAACATTCAGTACTTC
D: NA; V: TRBV7-2; J: TRBJ2-6; size: once; length: 16; CDR3: CASSQNRDSGANVLTF; DNA: TGTGCCAGCAGCCAAAACCGGGACTCTGGGGCCAACGTCCTGACTTTC
D: TRBD1; V: TRBV19; J: TRBJ2-1; size: NA; length: 13; CDR3: CASQPQGYNEQFF; DNA: TGTGCCAGTCAGCCACAGGGGTACAATGAGCAGTTCTTC
D: NA; V: TRBV10-3; J: TRBJ1-2; size: NA; length: 13; CDR3: CAIRWDRDYGYTF; DNA: TGTGCCATCAGGTGGGACCGAGACTATGGCTACACCTTC
D: NA; V: TRBV19; J: TRBJ2-1; size: NA; length: 13; CDR3: CASSKVRAGEQFF; DNA: TGTGCCAGTAGTAAGGTCAGGGCAGGTGAGCAGTTCTTC
D: NA; V: TRBV28; J: TRBJ2-2; size: NA; length: 15; CDR3: CASSSPGLNTGELFF; DNA: TGTGCCAGCAGTTCCCCCGGGTTGAACACCGGGGAGCTGTTTTTT
D: TRBD2; V: TRBV19; J: TRBJ2-3; size: NA; length: 16; CDR3: CASSTTGTSGTDTQYF; DNA: TGTGCCAGTAGTACCACCGGGACTAGCGGTACAGATACGCAGTATTTT
D: NA; V: TRBV4-2; J: TRBJ1-2; size: NA; length: 14; CDR3: CASSPSGDGYGYTF; DNA: TGTGCCAGCAGCCCCTCCGGGGACGGCTATGGCTACACCTTC
D: NA; V: TRBV4-2; J: TRBJ2-5; size: NA; length: 13; CDR3: CASSQSEGETQYF; DNA: TGTGCCAGCAGCCAATCAGAGGGGGAGACCCAGTACTTC
D: NA; V: TRBV19; J: TRBJ2-1; size: NA; length: 13; CDR3: CASSGLSYNEQFF; DNA: TGTGCCAGTAGCGGACTATCCTACAATGAGCAGTTCTTC
D: NA; V: TRBV5-6; J: TRBJ1-5; size: NA; length: 14; CDR3: CASSLGGVNQPQHF; DNA: TGTGCCAGCAGCTTGGGAGGGGTCAACCAGCCCCAGCATTTT
D: TRBD1; V: TRBV15; J: TRBJ2-7; size: once; length: 15; CDR3: CATSRDLAGGYEQYF; DNA: TGTGCCACCAGCAGAGATCTGGCAGGGGGCTACGAGCAGTACTTC
D: NA; V: TRBV7-3; J: TRBJ2-1; size: NA; length: 15; CDR3: CASSLEAGTHHEQFF; DNA: TGTGCCAGCAGCCTAGAGGCGGGAACTCACCATGAGCAGTTCTTC
D: NA; V: TRBV5-1; J: TRBJ2-7; size: NA; length: 15; CDR3: CASSLASASSYEQYF; DNA: TGCGCCAGCAGCTTGGCTAGCGCGAGCTCCTACGAGCAGTACTTC
D: NA; V: TRBV7-2; J: TRBJ2-4; size: NA; length: 16; CDR3: CASSLALGQAKNIQYF; DNA: TGTGCCAGCAGCTTAGCGCTAGGACAGGCCAAAAACATTCAGTACTTC
D: NA; V: TRBV28; J: TRBJ1-1; size: NA; length: 12; CDR3: CASSFSGTEAFF; DNA: TGTGCCAGCAGTTTTAGTGGCACTGAAGCTTTCTTT
D: NA; V: TRBV1; J: TRBJ2-1; size: once; length: 16; CDR3: CTSSPSGLAAYNEQFF; DNA: TGCACCAGCAGCCCTTCGGGACTAGCGGCGTACAATGAGCAGTTCTTC
D: NA; V: TRBV5-1; J: TRBJ2-1; size: NA; length: 10; CDR3: CARGVNEQFF; DNA: TGCGCCAGAGGCGTGAATGAGCAGTTCTTC
D: NA; V: TRBV2; J: TRBJ2-7; size: NA; length: 13; CDR3: CASRLTGAGEQYF; DNA: TGTGCCAGCAGATTGACAGGAGCGGGGGAGCAGTACTTC
D: NA; V: TRBV6-1; J: TRBJ1-5; size: once; length: 15; CDR3: CASSERKGGQQPQHF; DNA: TGTGCCAGCAGTGAGAGGAAGGGGGGGCAGCAGCCCCAGCATTTT
D: TRBD2; V: TRBV19; J: TRBJ2-1; size: NA; length: 17; CDR3: CASTGREGPGSYNEQFF; DNA: TGTGCCAGTACGGGGCGGGAGGGCCCGGGGTCCTACAATGAGCAGTTCTTC
D: NA; V: TRBV19; J: TRBJ2-1; size: NA; length: 14; CDR3: CASSIISGNGEQFF; DNA: TGTGCCAGTAGTATCATCTCTGGCAATGGAGAGCAGTTCTTC
D: TRBD1; V: TRBV30; J: TRBJ1-2; size: NA; length: 15; CDR3: CAWSADRVINYGYTF; DNA: TGTGCCTGGAGTGCCGACAGGGTGATTAACTATGGCTACACCTTC
D: NA; V: TRBV28; J: TRBJ1-2; size: few; length: 12; CDR3: CASSWANYGYTF; DNA: TGTGCCAGCAGTTGGGCTAACTATGGCTACACCTTC